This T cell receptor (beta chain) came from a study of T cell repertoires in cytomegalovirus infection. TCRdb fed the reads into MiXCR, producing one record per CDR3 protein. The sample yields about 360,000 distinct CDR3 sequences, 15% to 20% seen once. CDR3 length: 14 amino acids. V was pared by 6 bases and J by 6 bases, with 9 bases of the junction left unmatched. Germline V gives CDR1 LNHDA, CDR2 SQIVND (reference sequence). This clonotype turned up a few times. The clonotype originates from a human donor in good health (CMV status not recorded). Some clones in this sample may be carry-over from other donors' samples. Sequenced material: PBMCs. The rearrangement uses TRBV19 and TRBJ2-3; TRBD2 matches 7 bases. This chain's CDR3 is CASRQWRESDTQYF. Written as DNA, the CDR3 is TGTGCCAGTAGGCAATGGCGGGAGAGCGATACGCAGTATTTT.